This T cell receptor (beta chain) came from a study of T-cell reconstitution after alpha-beta-depleted transplantation in children. Preparing the TCRbeta library involved the use of unique molecular identifiers. TCRdb independently ran MiXCR on the PCR reads; one entry per CDR3 protein. The sample lists some 590,000 distinct CDR3 sequences, about 10% occurring once. In its sample, this clonotype was seen a few times. The V and J ends lost 4 bases and 3 bases respectively, with 13 bases between them. Germline CDR1 is MNHEY and CDR2 is SVGAGI. The CDR3 runs 15 residues. This TCR was sampled from a human donor who donated a stem cell graft to a child with acute myeloid leukemia. This sequence joins TRBV6-5 and TRBJ1-5, with D perhaps TRBD1 (6 bases). This specimen consisted of PBMCs from the stem cell graft donor, obtained from the stem cell graft. This CDR3 reads CASSLPRDINQPQHF. CDR3 nucleotide sequence: TGTGCCAGCAGTTTGCCCCGGGACATCAATCAGCCCCAGCATTTT.